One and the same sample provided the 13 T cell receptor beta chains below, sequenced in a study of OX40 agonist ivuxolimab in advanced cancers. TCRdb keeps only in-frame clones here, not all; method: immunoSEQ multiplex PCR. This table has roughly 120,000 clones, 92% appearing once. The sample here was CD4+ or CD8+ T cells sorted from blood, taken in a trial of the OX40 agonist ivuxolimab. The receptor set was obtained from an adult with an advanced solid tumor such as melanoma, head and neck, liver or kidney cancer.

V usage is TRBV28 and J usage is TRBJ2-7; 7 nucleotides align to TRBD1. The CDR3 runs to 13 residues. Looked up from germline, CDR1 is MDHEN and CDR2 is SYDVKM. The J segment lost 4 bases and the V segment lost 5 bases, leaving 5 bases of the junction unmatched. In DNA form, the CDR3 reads TGTGCCAGCAGTCGCGACAGGGAGTACGAGCAGTACTTC. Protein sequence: CASSRDREYEQYF.

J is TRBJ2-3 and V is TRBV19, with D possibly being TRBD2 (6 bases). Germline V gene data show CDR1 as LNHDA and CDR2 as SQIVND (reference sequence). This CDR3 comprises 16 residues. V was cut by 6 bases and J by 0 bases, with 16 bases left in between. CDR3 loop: CASSPRGSSSTDTQYF. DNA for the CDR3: TGTGCCAGTAGCCCCCGGGGGAGCTCTAGCACAGATACGCAGTATTTT.

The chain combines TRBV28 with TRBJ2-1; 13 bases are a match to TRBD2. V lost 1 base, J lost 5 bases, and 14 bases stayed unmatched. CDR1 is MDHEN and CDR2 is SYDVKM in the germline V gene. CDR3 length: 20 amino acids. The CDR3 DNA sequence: TGTGCCAGCAGTTTATTGGGAAGCGGACTAGCGGGGGACCGACACAATGAGCAGTTCTTC. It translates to CASSLLGSGLAGDRHNEQFF. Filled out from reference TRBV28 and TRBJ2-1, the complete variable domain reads DVKVTQSSRYLVKRTGEKVFLECVQDMDHENMFWYRQDPGLGLRLIYFSYDVKMKEKGDIPEGYSVSREKKERFSLILESASTNQTSMYLCASSLLGSGLAGDRHNEQFFGPGTRLTVL.

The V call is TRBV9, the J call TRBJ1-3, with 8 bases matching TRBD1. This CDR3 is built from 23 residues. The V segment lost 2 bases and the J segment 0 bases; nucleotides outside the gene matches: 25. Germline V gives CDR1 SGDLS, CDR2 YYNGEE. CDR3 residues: CASSVEPSAKTGTGLHSGNTIYF. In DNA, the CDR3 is TGTGCCAGCAGCGTCGAGCCCTCCGCTAAAACCGGGACAGGCCTCCACTCTGGAAACACCATATATTTT.

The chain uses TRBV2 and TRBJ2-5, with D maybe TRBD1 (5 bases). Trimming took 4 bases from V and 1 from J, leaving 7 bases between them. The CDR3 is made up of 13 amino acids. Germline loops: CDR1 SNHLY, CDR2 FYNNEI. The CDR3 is CASSVQVQETQYF. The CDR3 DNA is TGTGCCAGCAGTGTACAGGTCCAAGAGACCCAGTACTTC.

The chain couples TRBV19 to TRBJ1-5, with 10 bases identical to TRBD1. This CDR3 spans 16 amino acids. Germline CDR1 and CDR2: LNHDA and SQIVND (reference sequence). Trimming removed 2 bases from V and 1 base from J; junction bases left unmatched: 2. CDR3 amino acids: CASSIRQGASNQPQHF. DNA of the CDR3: TGTGCCAGTAGTATACGACAGGGGGCGAGCAATCAGCCCCAGCATTTT.

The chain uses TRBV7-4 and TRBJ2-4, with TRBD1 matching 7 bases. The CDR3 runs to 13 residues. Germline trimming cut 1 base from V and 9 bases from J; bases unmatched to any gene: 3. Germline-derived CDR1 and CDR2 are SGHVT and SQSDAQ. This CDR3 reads CASSLDPGGIQYF. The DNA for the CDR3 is TGTGCCAGCAGCTTAGATCCAGGGGGCATTCAGTACTTC.

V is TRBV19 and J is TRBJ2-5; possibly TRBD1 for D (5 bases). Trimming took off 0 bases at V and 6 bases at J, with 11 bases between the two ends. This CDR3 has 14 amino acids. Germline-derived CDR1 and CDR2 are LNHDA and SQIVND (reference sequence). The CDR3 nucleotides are TGTGCCAGTAGTATAGATGACAGTTTCAAGACCCAGTACTTC. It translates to CASSIDDSFKTQYF.

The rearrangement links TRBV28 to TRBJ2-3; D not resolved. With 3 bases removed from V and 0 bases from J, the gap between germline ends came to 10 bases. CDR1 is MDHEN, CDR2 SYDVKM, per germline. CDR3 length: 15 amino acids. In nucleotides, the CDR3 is TGTGCCAGCAGTTTGGCCGGAGTGAGCACAGATACGCAGTATTTT. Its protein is CASSLAGVSTDTQYF.

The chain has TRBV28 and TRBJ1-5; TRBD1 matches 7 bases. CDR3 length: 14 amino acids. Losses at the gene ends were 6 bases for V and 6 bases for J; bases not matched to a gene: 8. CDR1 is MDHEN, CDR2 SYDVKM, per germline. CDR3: CASSLDRAVQPQHF. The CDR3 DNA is TGTGCCAGCAGCCTCGACAGGGCGGTTCAGCCCCAGCATTTT.

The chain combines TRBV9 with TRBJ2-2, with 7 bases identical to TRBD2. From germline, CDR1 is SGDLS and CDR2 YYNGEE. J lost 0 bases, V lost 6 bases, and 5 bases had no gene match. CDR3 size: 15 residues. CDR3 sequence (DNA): TGTGCCAGCACCCGTGGGGGGGCGAACACCGGGGAGCTGTTTTTT. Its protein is CASTRGGANTGELFF.

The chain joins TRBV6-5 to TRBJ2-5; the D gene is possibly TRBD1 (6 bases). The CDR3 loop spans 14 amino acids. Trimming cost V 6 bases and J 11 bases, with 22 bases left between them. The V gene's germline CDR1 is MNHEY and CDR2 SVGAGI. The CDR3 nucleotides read TGTGCCAGCAGACCGAGACCGGACAGTCGTGAGCAGTACTTC. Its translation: CASRPRPDSREQYF.

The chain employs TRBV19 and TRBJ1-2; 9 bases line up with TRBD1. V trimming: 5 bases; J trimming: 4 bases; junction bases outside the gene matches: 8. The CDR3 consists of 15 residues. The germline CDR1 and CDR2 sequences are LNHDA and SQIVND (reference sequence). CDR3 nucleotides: TGTGCCAGTAGTCCCTACAGGGGGCCAGGCTATGGCTACACCTTC. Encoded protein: CASSPYRGPGYGYTF.